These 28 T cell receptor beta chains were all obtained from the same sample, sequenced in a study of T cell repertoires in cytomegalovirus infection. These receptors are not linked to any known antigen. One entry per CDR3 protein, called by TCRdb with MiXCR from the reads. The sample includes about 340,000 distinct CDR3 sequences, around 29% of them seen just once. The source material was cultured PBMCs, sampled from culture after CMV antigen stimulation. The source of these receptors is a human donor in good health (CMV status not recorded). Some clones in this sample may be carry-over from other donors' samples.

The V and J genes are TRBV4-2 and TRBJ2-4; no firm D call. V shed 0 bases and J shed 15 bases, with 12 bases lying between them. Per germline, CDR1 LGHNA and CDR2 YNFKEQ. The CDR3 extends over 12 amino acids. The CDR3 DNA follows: TGTGCCAGCAGCCAAGATTTAACGGACCGGTACTTC. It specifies CASSQDLTDRYF.

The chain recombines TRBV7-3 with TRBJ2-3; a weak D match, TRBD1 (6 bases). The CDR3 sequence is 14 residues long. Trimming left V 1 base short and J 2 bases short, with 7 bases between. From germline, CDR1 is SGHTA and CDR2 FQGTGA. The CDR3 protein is CASSLNRDTDTQYF. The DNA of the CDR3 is TGTGCCAGCAGCTTAAACAGGGACACAGATACGCAGTATTTT.

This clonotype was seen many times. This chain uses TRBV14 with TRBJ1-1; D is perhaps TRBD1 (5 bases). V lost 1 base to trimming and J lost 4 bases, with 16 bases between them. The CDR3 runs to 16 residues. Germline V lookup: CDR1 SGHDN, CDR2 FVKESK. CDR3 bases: TGTGCCAGCAGCCAAGCAAGGGGTTTAGTGGCCACTGAAGCTTTCTTT. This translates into CASSQARGLVATEAFF.

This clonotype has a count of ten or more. As DNA, the CDR3 is TGTGCCAGCAGCTCGGAGGGGGAGACCTACAATGAGCAGTTCTTC. This encodes CASSSEGETYNEQFF. The rearrangement uses TRBV7-2 and TRBJ2-1; D is possibly TRBD1 or TRBD2 (6 bases each). The CDR3 is made up of 15 amino acids. Germline CDR1 SGHTA, CDR2 FQGNSA. V lost 4 bases, J lost 2 bases, and 12 bases lay in between.

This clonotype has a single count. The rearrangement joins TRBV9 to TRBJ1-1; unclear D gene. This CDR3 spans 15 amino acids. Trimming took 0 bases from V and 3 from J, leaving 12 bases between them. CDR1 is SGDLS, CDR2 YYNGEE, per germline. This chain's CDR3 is CASSVGPFRDTEAFF. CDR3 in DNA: TGTGCCAGCAGCGTAGGACCATTTCGGGACACTGAAGCTTTCTTT. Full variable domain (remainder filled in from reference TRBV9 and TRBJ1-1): DSGVTQTPKHLITATGQRVTLRCSPRSGDLSVYWYQQSLDQGLQFLIQYYNGEERAKGNILERFSAQQFPDLHSELNLSSLELGDSALYFCASSVGPFRDTEAFFGQGTRLTVV.

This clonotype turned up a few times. The CDR3 loop reads CASSLVRGPMNTEAFF. CDR3 sequence (DNA): TGTGCCAGCAGTTTAGTAAGGGGGCCCATGAACACTGAAGCTTTCTTT. V and J are TRBV12-3 or TRBV12-4 and TRBJ1-1, with TRBD1 matching over 7 bases. The CDR3 runs 16 residues. V was clipped by 1 base and J by 0 bases; unmatched bases: 5.

CDR3 nucleotide sequence: TGTGCCAGCAGCGTACGGGCCTACTCTGGAAACACCATATATTTT. It is translated as CASSVRAYSGNTIYF. The chain employs TRBV9 and TRBJ1-3, with D hard to call. The V and J ends lost 1 base and 0 bases respectively, with 8 bases between them. Per germline, CDR1 SGDLS and CDR2 YYNGEE. This CDR3 region has 15 residues.

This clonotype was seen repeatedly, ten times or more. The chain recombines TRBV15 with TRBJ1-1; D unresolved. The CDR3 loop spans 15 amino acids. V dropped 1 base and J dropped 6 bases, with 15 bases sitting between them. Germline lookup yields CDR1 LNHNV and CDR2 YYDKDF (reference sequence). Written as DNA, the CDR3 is TGTGCCACCAGCAGAGCCCACAAAGCCAGCGCTGAAGCTTTCTTT. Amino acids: CATSRAHKASAEAFF.

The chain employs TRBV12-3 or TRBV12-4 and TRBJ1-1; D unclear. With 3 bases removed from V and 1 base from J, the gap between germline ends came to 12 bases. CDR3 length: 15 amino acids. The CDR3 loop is CASSFGRPGNTEAFF. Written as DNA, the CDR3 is TGTGCCAGCAGTTTCGGACGCCCAGGGAACACTGAAGCTTTCTTT.

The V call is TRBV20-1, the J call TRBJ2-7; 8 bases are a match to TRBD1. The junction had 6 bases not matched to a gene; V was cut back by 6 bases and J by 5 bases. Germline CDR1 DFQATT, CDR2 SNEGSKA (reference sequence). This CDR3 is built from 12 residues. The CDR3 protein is CSASDRDNEQYF. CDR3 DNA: TGCAGTGCCTCGGACAGGGACAACGAGCAGTACTTC.

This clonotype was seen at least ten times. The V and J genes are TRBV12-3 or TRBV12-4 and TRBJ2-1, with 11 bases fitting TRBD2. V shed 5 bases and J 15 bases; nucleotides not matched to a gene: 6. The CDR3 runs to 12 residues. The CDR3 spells CASSLLAGGAFF. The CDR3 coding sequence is TGTGCCAGCAGTCTATTAGCGGGGGGGGCGTTCTTC.

The CDR3 coding sequence is TGTGCCAGCAGCTTAGTTCGAGGGAGACAAGAGACCCAGTACTTC. It translates to CASSLVRGRQETQYF. J is TRBJ2-5 and V is TRBV11-2; perhaps TRBD2 as D (5 bases). This CDR3 contains 15 residues. V was trimmed by 1 base and J by 2 bases, leaving 11 bases between them. Germline CDR1 reads SGHAT; CDR2 reads FQNNGV.

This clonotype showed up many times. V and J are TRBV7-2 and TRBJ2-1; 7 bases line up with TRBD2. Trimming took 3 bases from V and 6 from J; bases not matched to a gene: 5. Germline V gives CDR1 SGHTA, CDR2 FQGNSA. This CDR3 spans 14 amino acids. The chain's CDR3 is CASSLAGVPNEQFF. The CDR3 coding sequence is TGTGCCAGCAGCTTGGCGGGGGTTCCCAATGAGCAGTTCTTC. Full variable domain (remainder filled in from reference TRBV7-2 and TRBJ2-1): GAGVSQSPSNKVTEKGKDVELRCDPISGHTALYWYRQSLGQGLEFLIYFQGNSAPDKSGLPSDRFSAERTGGSVSTLTIQRTQQEDSAVYLCASSLAGVPNEQFFGPGTRLTVL.

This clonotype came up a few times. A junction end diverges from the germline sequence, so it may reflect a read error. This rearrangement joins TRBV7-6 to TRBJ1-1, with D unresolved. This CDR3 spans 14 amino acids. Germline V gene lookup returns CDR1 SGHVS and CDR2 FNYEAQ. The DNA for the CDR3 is TGTGCCAGCAGCATAGCGAACTTGAACACTGAAGCTTTCTTT. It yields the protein CASSIANLNTEAFF.

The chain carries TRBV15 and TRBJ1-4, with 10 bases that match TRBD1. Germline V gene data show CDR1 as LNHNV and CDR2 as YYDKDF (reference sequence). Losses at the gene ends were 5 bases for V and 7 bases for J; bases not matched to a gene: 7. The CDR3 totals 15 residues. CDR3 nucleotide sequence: TGTGCCACCAGCGCCACGCGGGACAGGGGTGAAAAACTGTTTTTT. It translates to CATSATRDRGEKLFF.

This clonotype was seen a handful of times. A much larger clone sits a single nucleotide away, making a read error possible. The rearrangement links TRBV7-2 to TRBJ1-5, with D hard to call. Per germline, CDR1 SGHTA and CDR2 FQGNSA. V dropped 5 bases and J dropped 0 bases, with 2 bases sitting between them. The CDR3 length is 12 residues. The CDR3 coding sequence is TGTGCCAGCAGCACTAGCAATCAGCCCCAGCATTTT. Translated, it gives CASSTSNQPQHF.

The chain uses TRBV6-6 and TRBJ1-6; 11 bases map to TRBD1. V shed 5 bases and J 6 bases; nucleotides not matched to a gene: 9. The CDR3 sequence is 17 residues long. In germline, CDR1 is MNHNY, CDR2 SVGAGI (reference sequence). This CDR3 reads CASSQGTGGLGNSPLHF. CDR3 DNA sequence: TGTGCCAGCAGTCAGGGGACAGGGGGTTTGGGTAATTCACCCCTCCACTTT.

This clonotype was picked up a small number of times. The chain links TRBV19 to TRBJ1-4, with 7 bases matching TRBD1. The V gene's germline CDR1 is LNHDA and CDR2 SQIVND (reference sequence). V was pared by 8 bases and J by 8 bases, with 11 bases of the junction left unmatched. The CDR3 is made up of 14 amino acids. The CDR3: CASEMTGTGEKLFF. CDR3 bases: TGTGCCAGTGAAATGACAGGGACCGGAGAAAAACTGTTTTTT.

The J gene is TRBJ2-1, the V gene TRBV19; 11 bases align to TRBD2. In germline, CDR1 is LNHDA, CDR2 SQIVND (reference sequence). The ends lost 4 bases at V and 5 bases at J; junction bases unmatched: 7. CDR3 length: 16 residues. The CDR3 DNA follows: TGTGCCAGTAGTAGTCTAGCGGGGGGTAGAAACAATGAGCAGTTCTTC. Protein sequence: CASSSLAGGRNNEQFF.

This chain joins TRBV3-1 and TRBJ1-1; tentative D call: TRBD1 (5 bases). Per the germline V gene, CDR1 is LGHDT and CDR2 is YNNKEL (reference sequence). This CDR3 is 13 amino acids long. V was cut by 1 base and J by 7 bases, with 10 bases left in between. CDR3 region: CASSQVPDIEAFF. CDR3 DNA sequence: TGTGCCAGCAGCCAAGTCCCGGACATTGAAGCTTTCTTT. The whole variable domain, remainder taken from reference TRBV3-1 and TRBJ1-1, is DTAVSQTPKYLVTQMGNDKSIKCEQNLGHDTMYWYKQDSKKFLKIMFSYNNKELIINETVPNRFSPKSPDKAHLNLHINSLELGDSAVYFCASSQVPDIEAFFGQGTRLTVV.

The CDR3 sequence is CAISESASSYEQYF. In nucleotides, the CDR3 is TGTGCCATCAGTGAGTCTGCGAGCTCCTACGAGCAGTACTTC. This chain links TRBV10-3 with TRBJ2-7; D is unresolved. V lost 0 bases and J 0 bases, leaving 6 bases between the germline ends. CDR1 is ENHRY and CDR2 is SYGVKD in the germline V gene. The CDR3 extends over 14 amino acids.

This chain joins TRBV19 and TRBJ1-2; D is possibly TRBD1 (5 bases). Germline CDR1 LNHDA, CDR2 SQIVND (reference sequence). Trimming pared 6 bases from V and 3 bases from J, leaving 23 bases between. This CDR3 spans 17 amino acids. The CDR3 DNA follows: TGTGCCAGTAGCGCAACCTTTCAGACCGGGACGGACTATGGCTACACCTTC. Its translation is CASSATFQTGTDYGYTF.

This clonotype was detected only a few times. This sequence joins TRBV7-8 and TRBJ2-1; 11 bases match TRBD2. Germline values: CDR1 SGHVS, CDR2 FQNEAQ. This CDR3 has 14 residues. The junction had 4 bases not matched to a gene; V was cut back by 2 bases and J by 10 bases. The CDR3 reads CASSLTSGRSEQFF. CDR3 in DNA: TGTGCCAGCAGCTTAACTAGCGGGAGAAGCGAGCAGTTCTTC.

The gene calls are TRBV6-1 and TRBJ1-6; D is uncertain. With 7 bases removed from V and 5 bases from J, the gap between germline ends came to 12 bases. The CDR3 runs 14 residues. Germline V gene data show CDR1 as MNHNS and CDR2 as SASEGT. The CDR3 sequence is CASNMRDDNSPLHF. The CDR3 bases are TGTGCCAGCAATATGAGAGATGATAATTCACCCCTCCACTTT.

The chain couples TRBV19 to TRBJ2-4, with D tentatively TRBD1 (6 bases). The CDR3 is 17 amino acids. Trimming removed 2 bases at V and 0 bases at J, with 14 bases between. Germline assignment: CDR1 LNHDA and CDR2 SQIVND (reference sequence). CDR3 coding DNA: TGTGCCAGTAGTATAACGGGGCAGGGGCTAGCCAAAAACATTCAGTACTTC. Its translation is CASSITGQGLAKNIQYF.

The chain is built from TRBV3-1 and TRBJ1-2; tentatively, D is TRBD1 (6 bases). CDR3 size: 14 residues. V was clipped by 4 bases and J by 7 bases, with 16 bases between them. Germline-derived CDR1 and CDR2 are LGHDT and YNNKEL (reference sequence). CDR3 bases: TGTGCCAGCAGCCCTAAGAGACAGGCCTCTGGCTACACCTTC. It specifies CASSPKRQASGYTF.

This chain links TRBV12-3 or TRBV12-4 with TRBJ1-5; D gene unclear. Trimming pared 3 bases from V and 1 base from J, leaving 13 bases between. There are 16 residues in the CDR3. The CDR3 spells CASSLMKLGSNQPQHF. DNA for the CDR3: TGTGCCAGCAGTTTGATGAAGCTTGGGAGCAATCAGCCCCAGCATTTT.

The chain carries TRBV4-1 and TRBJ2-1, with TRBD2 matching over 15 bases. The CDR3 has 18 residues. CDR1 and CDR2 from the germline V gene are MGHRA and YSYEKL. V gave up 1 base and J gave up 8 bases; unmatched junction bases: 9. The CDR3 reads CASSQAGTSGRFSDEQFF. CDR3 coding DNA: TGCGCCAGCAGCCAAGCCGGGACTAGCGGGAGGTTTAGCGATGAGCAGTTCTTC.